These T cell receptor beta chains were read from a single sample in a study of human T cells and chemical hapten exposure. TCRdb analysed the RACE reads with MiXCR anew, one entry per CDR3 protein. The repertoire includes about 160,000 distinct CDR3 sequences, roughly 25% of them detected once, and about 2% sits in the top ten. Sample: whole blood, taken in connection with sensitization to the hapten diphenylcyclopropenone (DPC). Every receptor here comes from a woman aged 18-35 years with alopecia areata. Some clones in this sample may be carry-over from other donors' samples. CDR3s include the opening cysteine and the closing phenylalanine or tryptophan. Each record gives: J gene, V gene, clone size, D gene, CDR3 protein, CDR3 DNA. D genes are given only for firm matches. Size values are once, few and many counts, or a class for expanded clones, and some rows have none.

j_gene: TRBJ1-1
v_gene: TRBV7-2
abundance: -
d_gene: -
CDR3aa: CASPSIAFF
CDR3nt: TGTGCCAGCCCAAGTATCGCTTTCTTT

j_gene: TRBJ2-7
v_gene: TRBV5-1
abundance: -
d_gene: TRBD1
CDR3aa: CASSLPQDRNAYEQYF
CDR3nt: TGCGCCAGCAGCTTGCCCCAGGACAGGAATGCCTACGAGCAGTACTTC

j_gene: TRBJ2-3
v_gene: TRBV20-1
abundance: few
d_gene: -
CDR3aa: CSASRVPDTQYF
CDR3nt: TGCAGTGCTAGTAGGGTCCCAGATACGCAGTATTTT

j_gene: TRBJ1-1
v_gene: TRBV6-6
abundance: -
d_gene: -
CDR3aa: CASSYPDKGNTEAFF
CDR3nt: TGTGCCAGCAGTTACCCCGATAAGGGGAACACTGAAGCTTTCTTT

j_gene: TRBJ2-2
v_gene: TRBV18
abundance: few
d_gene: TRBD2
CDR3aa: CASSQPGLAGVNTGELFF
CDR3nt: TGTGCCAGCTCACAACCCGGACTAGCGGGAGTGAACACCGGGGAGCTGTTTTTT

j_gene: TRBJ2-1
v_gene: TRBV6-2/TRBV6-3
abundance: -
d_gene: -
CDR3aa: CASSSPPFEQFF
CDR3nt: TGTGCCAGCAGCTCCCCTCCCTTTGAGCAGTTCTTC

j_gene: TRBJ1-1
v_gene: TRBV3-1
abundance: few
d_gene: -
CDR3aa: CASSQDGRKTEAFF
CDR3nt: TGTGCCAGCAGCCAAGACGGTCGGAAGACTGAAGCTTTCTTT

j_gene: TRBJ2-3
v_gene: TRBV11-2
abundance: -
d_gene: -
CDR3aa: CASSFSPDTQYF
CDR3nt: TGTGCCAGCAGCTTCTCCCCAGATACGCAGTATTTT

j_gene: TRBJ2-1
v_gene: TRBV7-2
abundance: -
d_gene: TRBD2
CDR3aa: CASSLLAGHYNEQFF
CDR3nt: TGTGCCAGCAGCTTACTAGCGGGCCACTACAATGAGCAGTTCTTC

j_gene: TRBJ2-5
v_gene: TRBV10-2
abundance: -
d_gene: -
CDR3aa: CASRQEPRETQYF
CDR3nt: TGCGCCAGTAGACAGGAACCGAGAGAGACCCAGTACTTC

j_gene: TRBJ2-5
v_gene: TRBV29-1
abundance: few
d_gene: -
CDR3aa: CSGGLETQYF
CDR3nt: TGCAGTGGGGGGCTGGAGACCCAGTACTTC

j_gene: TRBJ2-7
v_gene: TRBV4-2
abundance: few
d_gene: TRBD2
CDR3aa: CASSQAGGPEEQYF
CDR3nt: TGTGCCAGCAGCCAAGCGGGAGGGCCCGAGGAGCAGTACTTC

j_gene: TRBJ2-3
v_gene: TRBV4-2
abundance: few
d_gene: -
CDR3aa: CASSRLATDTQYF
CDR3nt: TGTGCCAGCAGCCGGCTAGCGACAGATACGCAGTATTTT

j_gene: TRBJ2-5
v_gene: TRBV15
abundance: -
d_gene: -
CDR3aa: CATSRDPLGQETQYF
CDR3nt: TGTGCCACCAGCAGAGATCCTCTAGGACAAGAGACCCAGTACTTC

j_gene: TRBJ2-7
v_gene: TRBV7-9
abundance: few
d_gene: TRBD2
CDR3aa: CASSPSGSNYEQYF
CDR3nt: TGTGCCAGCAGCCCTAGCGGGAGTAACTACGAGCAGTACTTC

j_gene: TRBJ2-3
v_gene: TRBV2
abundance: -
d_gene: -
CDR3aa: CAGGGSRTDTQYF
CDR3nt: TGTGCGGGGGGAGGTTCGCGCACAGATACGCAGTATTTT

j_gene: TRBJ2-6
v_gene: TRBV7-8
abundance: many
d_gene: -
CDR3aa: CASSFQGNVLTF
CDR3nt: TGTGCCAGCAGCTTTCAGGGGAACGTCCTGACTTTC

j_gene: TRBJ1-1
v_gene: TRBV7-3
abundance: once
d_gene: -
CDR3aa: CASSRGDVTEAFF
CDR3nt: TGTGCCAGCAGCCGAGGGGATGTCACTGAAGCTTTCTTT

j_gene: TRBJ2-1
v_gene: TRBV7-9
abundance: -
d_gene: -
CDR3aa: CASSLPPPGLKYNEQFF
CDR3nt: TGTGCCAGCAGCTTACCCCCACCGGGACTTAAGTACAATGAGCAGTTCTTC

j_gene: TRBJ2-7
v_gene: TRBV10-3
abundance: few
d_gene: -
CDR3aa: CAISDTASSYEQYF
CDR3nt: TGTGCCATCAGTGATACGGCTAGCTCCTACGAGCAGTACTTC

j_gene: TRBJ2-7
v_gene: TRBV12-3/TRBV12-4
abundance: -
d_gene: -
CDR3aa: CASSPSGSSSYEQYF
CDR3nt: TGTGCCAGCAGCCCCTCGGGCTCTAGCTCCTACGAGCAGTACTTC

j_gene: TRBJ2-1
v_gene: TRBV11-2
abundance: -
d_gene: -
CDR3aa: CASTGTSYNEQFF
CDR3nt: TGTGCCAGCACGGGAACCTCCTACAATGAGCAGTTCTTC

j_gene: TRBJ2-1
v_gene: TRBV7-6
abundance: -
d_gene: -
CDR3aa: CASSLGPGVEQFF
CDR3nt: TGTGCCAGCAGCTTAGGGCCAGGAGTTGAGCAGTTCTTC

j_gene: TRBJ1-1
v_gene: TRBV10-3
abundance: -
d_gene: -
CDR3aa: CAIKLAGAATEAFF
CDR3nt: TGTGCCATCAAGTTGGCAGGGGCGGCCACTGAAGCTTTCTTT

j_gene: TRBJ2-3
v_gene: TRBV3-1
abundance: few
d_gene: -
CDR3aa: CASSPGRNTDTQYF
CDR3nt: TGTGCCAGCAGTCCGGGGCGTAACACAGATACGCAGTATTTT

j_gene: TRBJ2-7
v_gene: TRBV2
abundance: few
d_gene: -
CDR3aa: CASSPMTVPYEQYF
CDR3nt: TGTGCCAGCAGTCCTATGACAGTGCCCTACGAGCAGTACTTC

j_gene: TRBJ2-1
v_gene: TRBV6-2/TRBV6-3
abundance: -
d_gene: TRBD1
CDR3aa: CASSPLGQGLDEQFF
CDR3nt: TGTGCCAGCAGCCCTCTGGGACAGGGATTGGATGAGCAGTTCTTC

j_gene: TRBJ2-4
v_gene: TRBV20-1
abundance: many
d_gene: TRBD1
CDR3aa: CSATRQGTKNIQYF
CDR3nt: TGCAGTGCTACCCGACAGGGAACCAAAAACATTCAGTACTTC

j_gene: TRBJ2-5
v_gene: TRBV6-2/TRBV6-3
abundance: -
d_gene: -
CDR3aa: CASSNGRRQRPGTQYF
CDR3nt: TGTGCCAGCAGCAACGGAAGGCGACAGCGCCCCGGGACCCAGTACTTC

j_gene: TRBJ2-3
v_gene: TRBV12-3/TRBV12-4
abundance: few
d_gene: -
CDR3aa: CASSQGASAQYF
CDR3nt: TGTGCCAGCAGCCAAGGGGCGTCTGCGCAGTATTTT

j_gene: TRBJ2-7
v_gene: TRBV25-1
abundance: once
d_gene: -
CDR3aa: CASRGVSGNEQYF
CDR3nt: TGTGCCAGCAGGGGGGTCAGTGGAAACGAGCAGTACTTC

j_gene: TRBJ2-3
v_gene: TRBV29-1
abundance: few
d_gene: -
CDR3aa: CSVDGPGDTQYF
CDR3nt: TGCAGCGTTGATGGGCCCGGCGATACGCAGTATTTT

j_gene: TRBJ2-1
v_gene: TRBV6-5
abundance: few
d_gene: -
CDR3aa: CASSYRDGYNEQFF
CDR3nt: TGTGCCAGCAGTTACCGGGACGGCTACAATGAGCAGTTCTTC

j_gene: TRBJ1-1
v_gene: TRBV4-1
abundance: -
d_gene: -
CDR3aa: CASSQDRGYNTEAFF
CDR3nt: TGCGCCAGCAGCCAAGATCGGGGGTACAACACTGAAGCTTTCTTT

j_gene: TRBJ2-7
v_gene: TRBV9
abundance: -
d_gene: TRBD1
CDR3aa: CASSGRQGGEQYF
CDR3nt: TGTGCCAGCAGCGGACGACAGGGCGGCGAGCAGTACTTC

j_gene: TRBJ1-1
v_gene: TRBV4-3
abundance: few
d_gene: -
CDR3aa: CASSQVGSAEAFF
CDR3nt: TGCGCCAGCAGCCAAGTAGGGTCGGCTGAAGCTTTCTTT

j_gene: TRBJ1-4
v_gene: TRBV5-4
abundance: few
d_gene: TRBD1
CDR3aa: CASSDAGTGEGKLFF
CDR3nt: TGTGCCAGCAGCGACGCCGGGACAGGGGAAGGAAAACTGTTTTTT

j_gene: TRBJ2-7
v_gene: TRBV5-6
abundance: once
d_gene: -
CDR3aa: CASSSTLDRWKQYF
CDR3nt: TGTGCCAGCAGCTCGACCTTAGATCGGTGGAAGCAGTACTTC

j_gene: TRBJ1-1
v_gene: TRBV7-2
abundance: many
d_gene: -
CDR3aa: CASSQDGNTEAFF
CDR3nt: TGTGCCAGCAGCCAGGACGGGAACACTGAAGCTTTCTTT

j_gene: TRBJ2-3
v_gene: TRBV7-2
abundance: -
d_gene: -
CDR3aa: CASSLARSGTDTQYF
CDR3nt: TGTGCCAGCAGCTTAGCCCGGTCTGGTACAGATACGCAGTATTTT

j_gene: TRBJ2-5
v_gene: TRBV11-2
abundance: few
d_gene: -
CDR3aa: CASSPTSGTQYF
CDR3nt: TGTGCCAGCAGCCCCACGTCGGGGACCCAGTACTTC

j_gene: TRBJ2-2
v_gene: TRBV24-1
abundance: -
d_gene: -
CDR3aa: CATSVGTNTGELFF
CDR3nt: TGTGCCACCAGTGTGGGAACGAACACCGGGGAGCTGTTTTTT

j_gene: TRBJ1-5
v_gene: TRBV5-5
abundance: -
d_gene: -
CDR3aa: CASSLGPGSPYGPQHF
CDR3nt: TGTGCCAGCAGCTTGGGACCTGGCAGTCCCTATGGGCCCCAGCATTTT

j_gene: TRBJ2-1
v_gene: TRBV7-2
abundance: -
d_gene: TRBD1
CDR3aa: CASSLDGPGGNDEQFF
CDR3nt: TGTGCCAGCAGCTTAGATGGGCCAGGGGGCAACGATGAGCAGTTCTTC

j_gene: TRBJ2-2
v_gene: TRBV11-3
abundance: -
d_gene: -
CDR3aa: CASRSSGELFF
CDR3nt: TGTGCCAGCAGAAGCTCCGGGGAGCTGTTTTTT

j_gene: TRBJ2-3
v_gene: TRBV12-3/TRBV12-4
abundance: -
d_gene: TRBD2
CDR3aa: CASSLIRGLGVTDTQYF
CDR3nt: TGTGCCAGCAGTTTAATCCGGGGACTAGGGGTTACGGATACGCAGTATTTT

j_gene: TRBJ2-3
v_gene: TRBV30
abundance: -
d_gene: TRBD2
CDR3aa: CAESAGVGDTQYF
CDR3nt: TGTGCCGAAAGCGCGGGAGTAGGTGATACGCAGTATTTT

j_gene: TRBJ1-4
v_gene: TRBV3-1
abundance: many
d_gene: TRBD1
CDR3aa: CASSQRGQGQNEKLFF
CDR3nt: TGTGCCAGCAGCCAGAGAGGACAGGGCCAAAATGAAAAACTGTTTTTT

j_gene: TRBJ1-5
v_gene: TRBV9
abundance: -
d_gene: -
CDR3aa: CASSVVPFGAVRNQPQHF
CDR3nt: TGTGCCAGCAGCGTAGTCCCTTTCGGGGCGGTTCGGAATCAGCCCCAGCATTTT

j_gene: TRBJ2-2
v_gene: TRBV3-1
abundance: many
d_gene: TRBD2
CDR3aa: CASSPSGTSGSVTGELFF
CDR3nt: TGTGCCAGCAGCCCCTCGGGGACTAGCGGGAGTGTCACCGGGGAGCTGTTTTTT

j_gene: TRBJ1-1
v_gene: TRBV9
abundance: few
d_gene: TRBD1
CDR3aa: CASSVRGRDTEAFF
CDR3nt: TGTGCCAGCAGCGTCAGGGGGCGCGACACTGAAGCTTTCTTT

j_gene: TRBJ1-6
v_gene: TRBV20-1
abundance: few
d_gene: -
CDR3aa: CSAGREVSSLHF
CDR3nt: TGCAGTGCCGGGAGGGAGGTTAGCTCCCTCCACTTT

j_gene: TRBJ2-7
v_gene: TRBV29-1
abundance: -
d_gene: -
CDR3aa: CSVLFGYEQYF
CDR3nt: TGCAGCGTCCTGTTTGGGTACGAGCAGTACTTC

j_gene: TRBJ2-3
v_gene: TRBV10-3
abundance: few
d_gene: -
CDR3aa: CATSWEGDTQYF
CDR3nt: TGTGCCACAAGCTGGGAAGGAGATACGCAGTATTTT